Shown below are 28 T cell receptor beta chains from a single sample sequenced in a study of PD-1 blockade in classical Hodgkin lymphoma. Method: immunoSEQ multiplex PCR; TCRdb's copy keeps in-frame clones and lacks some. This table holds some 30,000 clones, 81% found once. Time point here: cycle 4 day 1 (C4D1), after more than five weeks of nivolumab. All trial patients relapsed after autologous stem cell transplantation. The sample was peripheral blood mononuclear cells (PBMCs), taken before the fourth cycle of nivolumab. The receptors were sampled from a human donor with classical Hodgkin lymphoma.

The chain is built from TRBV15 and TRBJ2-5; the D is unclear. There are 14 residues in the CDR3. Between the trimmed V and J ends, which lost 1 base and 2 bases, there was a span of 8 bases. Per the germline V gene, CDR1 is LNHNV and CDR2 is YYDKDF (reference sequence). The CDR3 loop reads CATSRGSGQETQYF. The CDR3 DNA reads TGTGCCACCAGCAGAGGTTCTGGACAAGAGACCCAGTACTTC. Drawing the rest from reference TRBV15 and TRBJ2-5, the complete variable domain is DAMVIQNPRYQVTQFGKPVTLSCSQTLNHNVMYWYQQKSSQAPKLLFHYYDKDFNNEADTPDNFQSRRPNTSFCFLDIRSPGLGDTAMYLCATSRGSGQETQYFGPGTRLLVL.

DNA for the CDR3: TGTGCCATCAGTTCCGCGCCGGGACTAGCGGGAGGAGATACGCAGTATTTT. Encoded protein: CAISSAPGLAGGDTQYF. The chain employs TRBV10-3 and TRBJ2-3; 15 nucleotides match TRBD2. There are 17 residues in the CDR3. The junction had 8 bases not matched to a gene; V was cut back by 5 bases and J by 5 bases. Germline CDR1 and CDR2: ENHRY and SYGVKD.

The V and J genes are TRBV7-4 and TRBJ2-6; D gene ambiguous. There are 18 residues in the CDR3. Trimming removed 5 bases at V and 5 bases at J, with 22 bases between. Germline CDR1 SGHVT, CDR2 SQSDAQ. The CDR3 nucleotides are TGTGCCAGCAGCGGATCACATTCAGCTCAAAGTCGGGCCAACGTCCTGACTTTC. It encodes CASSGSHSAQSRANVLTF. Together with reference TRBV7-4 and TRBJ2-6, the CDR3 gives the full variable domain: GAGVSQSPRYKVAKRGRDVALRCDSISGHVTLYWYRQTLGQGSEVLTYSQSDAQRDKSGRPSGRFSAERPERSVSTLKIQRTEQGDSAVYLCASSGSHSAQSRANVLTFGAGSRLTVL.

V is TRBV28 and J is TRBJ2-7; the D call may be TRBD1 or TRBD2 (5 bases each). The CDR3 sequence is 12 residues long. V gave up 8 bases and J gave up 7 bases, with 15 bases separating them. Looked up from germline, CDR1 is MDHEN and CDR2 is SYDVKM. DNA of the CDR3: TGTGCCAGCCTCTCGGGGCTCGGTGAGCAGTACTTC. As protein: CASLSGLGEQYF.

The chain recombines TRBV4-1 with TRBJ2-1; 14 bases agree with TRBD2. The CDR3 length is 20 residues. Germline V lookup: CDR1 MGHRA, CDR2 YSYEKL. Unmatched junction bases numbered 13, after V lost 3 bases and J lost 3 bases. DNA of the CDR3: TGCGCCAGCAGCCAGTCGGGACTAGCGGGAGAGGGCTCCTACTACAATGAGCAGTTCTTC. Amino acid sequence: CASSQSGLAGEGSYYNEQFF.

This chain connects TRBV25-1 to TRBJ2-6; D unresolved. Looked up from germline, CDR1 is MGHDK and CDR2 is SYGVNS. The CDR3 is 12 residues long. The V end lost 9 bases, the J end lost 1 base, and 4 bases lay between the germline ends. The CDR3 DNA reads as TGTGCCAGTACGTCTGGGGCCAACGTCCTGACTTTC. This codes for CASTSGANVLTF.

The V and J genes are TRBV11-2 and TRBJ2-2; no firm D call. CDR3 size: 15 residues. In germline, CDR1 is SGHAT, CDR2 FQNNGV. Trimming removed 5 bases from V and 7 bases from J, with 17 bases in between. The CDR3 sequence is CASSPYRPQHGELFF. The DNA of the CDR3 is TGTGCCAGCAGCCCCTACCGGCCCCAGCACGGGGAGCTGTTTTTT.

The CDR3, as DNA: TGCAGCGTTGTAGGTCGGGAAGGGACTGAAGCTTTCTTT. The encoded protein is CSVVGREGTEAFF. The chain carries TRBV29-1 and TRBJ1-1, with D hard to call. The CDR3 has 13 amino acids. V dropped 4 bases and J dropped 5 bases, with 14 bases sitting between them. Germline V lookup: CDR1 SQVTM, CDR2 ANQGSEA.

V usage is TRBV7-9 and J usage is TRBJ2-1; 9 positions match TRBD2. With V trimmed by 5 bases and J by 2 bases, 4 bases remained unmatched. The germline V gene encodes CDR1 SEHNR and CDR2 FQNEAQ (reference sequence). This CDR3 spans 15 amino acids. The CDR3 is CASSLASGAYNEQFF. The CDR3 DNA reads TGTGCCAGCAGCCTTGCTAGCGGGGCCTACAATGAGCAGTTCTTC. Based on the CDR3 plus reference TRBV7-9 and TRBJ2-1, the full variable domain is DTGVSQNPRHKITKRGQNVTFRCDPISEHNRLYWYRQTLGQGPEFLTYFQNEAQLEKSRLLSDRFSAERPKGSFSTLEIQRTEQGDSAMYLCASSLASGAYNEQFFGPGTRLTVL.

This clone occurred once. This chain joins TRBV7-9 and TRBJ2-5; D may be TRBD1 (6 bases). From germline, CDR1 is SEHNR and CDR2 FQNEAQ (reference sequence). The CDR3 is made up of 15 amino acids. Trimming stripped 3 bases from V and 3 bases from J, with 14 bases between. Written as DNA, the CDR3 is TGTGCCAGCAGCTTCTTGACAGGCCACAAAGAGACCCAGTACTTC. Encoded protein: CASSFLTGHKETQYF.

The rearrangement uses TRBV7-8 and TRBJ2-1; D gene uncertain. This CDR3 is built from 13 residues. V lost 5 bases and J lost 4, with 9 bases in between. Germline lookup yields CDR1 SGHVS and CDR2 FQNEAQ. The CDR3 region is CASSGEGYNEQFF. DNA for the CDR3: TGTGCCAGCAGCGGAGAAGGGTACAATGAGCAGTTCTTC.

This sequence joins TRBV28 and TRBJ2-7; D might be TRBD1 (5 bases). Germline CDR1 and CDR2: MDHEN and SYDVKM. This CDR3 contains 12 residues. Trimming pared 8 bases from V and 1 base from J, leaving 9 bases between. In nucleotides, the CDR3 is TGTGCCAGCTCCCAGGGTTCCTACGAGCAGTACTTC. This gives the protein CASSQGSYEQYF.

The CDR3 DNA reads as TGCGCCAGCAGCCCCGCGGCAGGCCCTGGCTATGGCTACACCTTC. Its protein is CASSPAAGPGYGYTF. The chain carries TRBV4-1 and TRBJ1-2; D unresolved. V was shortened by 4 bases and J by 4 bases, with 16 bases between the two germline ends. Germline CDR1 is MGHRA and CDR2 is YSYEKL. This CDR3 comprises 15 residues.

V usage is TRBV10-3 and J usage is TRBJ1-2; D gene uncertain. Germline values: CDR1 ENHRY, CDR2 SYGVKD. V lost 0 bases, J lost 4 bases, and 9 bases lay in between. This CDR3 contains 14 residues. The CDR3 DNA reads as TGTGCCATCAGTGAGTCGTCTGTTCCCTATGGCTACACCTTC. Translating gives CAISESSVPYGYTF.

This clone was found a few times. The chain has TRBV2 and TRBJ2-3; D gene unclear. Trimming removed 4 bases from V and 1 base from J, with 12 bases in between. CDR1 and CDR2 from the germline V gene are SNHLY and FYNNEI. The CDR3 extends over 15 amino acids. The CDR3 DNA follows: TGTGCCAGCAGTGTTGGGCCCCGGGGCACAGATACGCAGTATTTT. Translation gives CASSVGPRGTDTQYF.

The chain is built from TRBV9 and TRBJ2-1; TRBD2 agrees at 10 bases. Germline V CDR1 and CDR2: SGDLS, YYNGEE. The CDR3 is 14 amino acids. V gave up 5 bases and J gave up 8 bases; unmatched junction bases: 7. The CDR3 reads CASSSGRPLHEQFF. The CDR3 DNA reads TGTGCCAGCAGTAGCGGGAGGCCATTGCATGAGCAGTTCTTC.

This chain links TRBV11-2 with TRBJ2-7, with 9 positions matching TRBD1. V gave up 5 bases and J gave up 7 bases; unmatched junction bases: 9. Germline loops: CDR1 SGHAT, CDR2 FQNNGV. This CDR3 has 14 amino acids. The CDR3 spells CASSQTGGDGEQYF. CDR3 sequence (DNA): TGTGCCAGCAGCCAGACAGGGGGTGATGGGGAGCAGTACTTC.

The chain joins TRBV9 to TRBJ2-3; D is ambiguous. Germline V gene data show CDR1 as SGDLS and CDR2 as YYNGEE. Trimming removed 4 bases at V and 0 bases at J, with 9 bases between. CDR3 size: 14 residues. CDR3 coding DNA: TGTGCCAGCAGCCTGGGGATGAGCACAGATACGCAGTATTTT. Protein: CASSLGMSTDTQYF.

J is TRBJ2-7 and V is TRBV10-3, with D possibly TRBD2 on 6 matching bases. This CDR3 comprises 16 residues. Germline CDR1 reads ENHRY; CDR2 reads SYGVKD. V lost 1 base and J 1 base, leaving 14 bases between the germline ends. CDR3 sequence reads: CAISELGGSRSYEQYF. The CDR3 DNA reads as TGTGCCATCAGTGAGTTGGGGGGAAGTAGATCCTACGAGCAGTACTTC.

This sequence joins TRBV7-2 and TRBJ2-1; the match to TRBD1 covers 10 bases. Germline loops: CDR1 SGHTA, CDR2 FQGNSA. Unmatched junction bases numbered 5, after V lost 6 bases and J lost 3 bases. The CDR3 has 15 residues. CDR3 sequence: CASRPGQGGYNEQFF. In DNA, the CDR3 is TGTGCCAGCAGACCCGGACAGGGGGGCTACAATGAGCAGTTCTTC.

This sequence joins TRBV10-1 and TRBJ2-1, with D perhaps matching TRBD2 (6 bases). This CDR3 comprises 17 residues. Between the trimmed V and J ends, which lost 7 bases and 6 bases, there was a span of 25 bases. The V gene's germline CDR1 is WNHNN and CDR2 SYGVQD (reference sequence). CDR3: CASTQKRGLAISNEQFF. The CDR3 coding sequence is TGCGCCAGCACCCAAAAGAGGGGACTCGCGATCTCCAATGAGCAGTTCTTC.

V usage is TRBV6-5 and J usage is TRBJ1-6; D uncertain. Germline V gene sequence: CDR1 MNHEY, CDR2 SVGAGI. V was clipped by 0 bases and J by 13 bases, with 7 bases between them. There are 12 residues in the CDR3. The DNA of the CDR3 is TGTGCCAGCAGTTACTCGAACCTTCCCCTCCACTTT. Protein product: CASSYSNLPLHF.

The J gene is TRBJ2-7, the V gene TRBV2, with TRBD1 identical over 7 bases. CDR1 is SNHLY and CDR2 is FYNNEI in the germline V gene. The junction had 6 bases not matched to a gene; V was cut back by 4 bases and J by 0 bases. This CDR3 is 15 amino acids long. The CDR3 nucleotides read TGTGCCAGCAGTGGCGGACAGGTGAGCTCCTACGAGCAGTACTTC. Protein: CASSGGQVSSYEQYF.

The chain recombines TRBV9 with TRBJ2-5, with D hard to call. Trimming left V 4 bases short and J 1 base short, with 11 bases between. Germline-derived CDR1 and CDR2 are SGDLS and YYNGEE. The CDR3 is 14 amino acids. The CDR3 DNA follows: TGTGCCAGCAGCCCCCGGTCCAGCCAAGAGACCCAGTACTTC. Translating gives CASSPRSSQETQYF.

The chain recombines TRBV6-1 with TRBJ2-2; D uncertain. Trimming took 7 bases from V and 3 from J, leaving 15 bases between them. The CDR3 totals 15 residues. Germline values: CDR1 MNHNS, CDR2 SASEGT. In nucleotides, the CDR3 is TGTGCCAGCAAGCGAGTTAGCCCGGACACCGGGGAGCTGTTTTTT. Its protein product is CASKRVSPDTGELFF.

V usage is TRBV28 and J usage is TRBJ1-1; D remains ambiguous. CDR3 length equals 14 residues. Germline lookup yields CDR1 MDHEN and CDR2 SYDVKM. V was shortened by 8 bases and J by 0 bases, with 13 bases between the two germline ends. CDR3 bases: TGTGCCAGCTGGGGAATCTCGATGAACACTGAAGCTTTCTTT. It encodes CASWGISMNTEAFF.

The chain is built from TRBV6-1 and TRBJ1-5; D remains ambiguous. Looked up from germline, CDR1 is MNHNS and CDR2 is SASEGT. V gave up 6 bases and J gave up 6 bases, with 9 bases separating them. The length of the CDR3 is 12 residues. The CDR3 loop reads CASRQDGQPQHF. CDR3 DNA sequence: TGTGCCAGCAGGCAAGACGGTCAGCCCCAGCATTTT.

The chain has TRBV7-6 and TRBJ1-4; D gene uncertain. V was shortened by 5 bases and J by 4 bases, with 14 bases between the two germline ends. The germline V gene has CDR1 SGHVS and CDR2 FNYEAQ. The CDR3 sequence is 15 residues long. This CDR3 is CASSHSIPINEKLFF. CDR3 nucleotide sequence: TGTGCCAGCAGCCACAGCATCCCAATTAATGAAAAACTGTTTTTT.